The 30 T cell receptor beta chains below come from one sample, sequenced in a study of cytomegalovirus exposure and HLA in healthy donors. In the PCR, 60 Vbeta and 13 Jbeta primers were used. Sequencing used immunoSEQ multiplex PCR; TCRdb keeps in-frame clones, though not all of them. The table lists about 140,000 clones, roughly 80% of them singletons, with approximately 3.2% in the top ten. The sequenced material came from PBMCs. These receptors were taken from a man aged 40-49 years in good health and CMV-seronegative.

The chain has TRBV19 and TRBJ2-3; D remains ambiguous. There are 16 residues in the CDR3. V gave up 3 bases and J gave up 2 bases, with 15 bases separating them. Germline V CDR1 and CDR2: LNHDA, SQIVND (reference sequence). As DNA, the CDR3 is TGTGCCAGTAGTATGGCAGTAGCCTCTTTCACAGATACGCAGTATTTT. Its protein product is CASSMAVASFTDTQYF.

In its sample, this clone was seen a few times. The genes are TRBV30 and TRBJ1-1, with D uncertain. The CDR3 spans 11 residues. V gave up 0 bases and J gave up 6 bases, with 5 bases separating them. The germline V gene encodes CDR1 GTSNPN and CDR2 SVGIG (reference sequence). The CDR3 loop reads CAWSVQAEAFF. The CDR3 DNA reads as TGTGCCTGGAGTGTGCAGGCTGAAGCTTTCTTT.

The rearrangement uses TRBV23-1 and TRBJ1-4; the D is unclear. TRBV23-1 qualifies as an ORF whose function is uncertain. With 0 bases removed from V and 3 bases from J, the gap between germline ends came to 8 bases. The CDR3 spans 15 residues. CDR3 sequence (DNA): TGCGCCAGCAGTCAATCAACAGATTCTAATGAAAAACTGTTTTTT. It is translated as CASSQSTDSNEKLFF.

The rearrangement joins TRBV5-1 to TRBJ2-5, with 9 bases that match TRBD1. The CDR3 runs 14 residues. Germline CDR1 SGHRS, CDR2 YFSETQ. J gave up 5 bases and V 4 bases, and 6 bases lay outside the gene matches. The CDR3 sequence is CASSLPGTGETQYF. CDR3 DNA sequence: TGCGCCAGCAGCCTGCCTGGGACAGGGGAGACCCAGTACTTC.

V is TRBV6-1 and J is TRBJ2-3; TRBD1 aligns across 9 bases. Germline V gene lookup returns CDR1 MNHNS and CDR2 SASEGT. Trimming removed 3 bases from V and 1 base from J; junction bases left unmatched: 8. The CDR3 runs 17 residues. The chain's CDR3 is CASSDNRGRVGTDTQYF. DNA of the CDR3: TGTGCCAGCAGTGATAACAGGGGGCGCGTGGGCACAGATACGCAGTATTTT.

The gene calls are TRBV21-1 and TRBJ2-5; TRBD2 is taken as the D call from the table, unchecked against the DNA. TRBV21-1 is classified as a pseudogene. This CDR3 region has 13 residues. DNA for the CDR3: TGTGCCAGCAGCAAATGGGGGGGAGAGACCCAGTACTTC. Its translation is CASSKWGGETQYF.

The table lists this clone with a count of one. At one boundary the junction diverges from the germline segment, which might be a read error. The chain couples TRBV29-1 to TRBJ1-3, with 8 nucleotides matching TRBD1. This CDR3 comprises 14 residues. CDR1 SQVTM and CDR2 ANQGSEA come from the germline V gene. This CDR3 is CSVQEGDRGNTIYF. The CDR3 bases are TGCAGCGTTCAAGAGGGGGACAGGGGAAACACCATATATTTT.

The chain joins TRBV7-2 to TRBJ2-5; possible D gene TRBD2, 6 bases. CDR3 size: 15 residues. Germline CDR1 reads SGHTA; CDR2 reads FQGNSA. V dropped 1 base and J dropped 5 bases, with 14 bases sitting between them. The CDR3 sequence is CASSLVPSASETQYF. CDR3 DNA sequence: TGTGCCAGCAGCTTAGTGCCTAGCGCTTCGGAGACCCAGTACTTC. The complete variable domain, with remaining parts taken from reference TRBV7-2 and TRBJ2-5, reads GAGVSQSPSNKVTEKGKDVELRCDPISGHTALYWYRQSLGQGLEFLIYFQGNSAPDKSGLPSDRFSAERTGGSVSTLTIQRTQQEDSAVYLCASSLVPSASETQYFGPGTRLLVL.

The J gene is TRBJ1-1, the V gene TRBV19; 7 nucleotides align to TRBD1. Germline V lookup: CDR1 LNHDA, CDR2 SQIVND (reference sequence). Losses at the gene ends were 5 bases for V and 1 base for J; bases not matched to a gene: 7. CDR3 length: 15 residues. The CDR3 bases are TGTGCCAGTAGTTTGAACAGGGGTCGGAACACTGAAGCTTTCTTT. It encodes CASSLNRGRNTEAFF.

This sequence joins TRBV9 and TRBJ1-4; possibly TRBD1 for D (5 bases). This CDR3 is 14 amino acids long. Trimming left V 1 base short and J 4 bases short, with 8 bases between. CDR1 is SGDLS and CDR2 is YYNGEE in the germline V gene. This CDR3 is CASSVWGGNEKLFF. CDR3 sequence (DNA): TGTGCCAGCAGCGTATGGGGGGGTAATGAAAAACTGTTTTTT.

The V and J genes are TRBV7-3 and TRBJ2-7; maybe TRBD1 (6 bases). The CDR3 extends over 15 amino acids. V was cut by 1 base and J by 2 bases, with 12 bases left in between. Germline CDR1 is SGHTA and CDR2 is FQGTGA. CDR3 region: CASSLIWTATYEQYF. CDR3 DNA: TGTGCCAGCAGCTTAATCTGGACAGCCACCTACGAGCAGTACTTC.

J is TRBJ2-6 and V is TRBV14; D ambiguous. The CDR3 contains 13 residues. CDR1 SGHDN and CDR2 FVKESK come from the germline V gene. With 1 base removed from V and 5 bases from J, the gap between germline ends came to 3 bases. The CDR3 reads CASSQARANVLTF. As DNA, the CDR3 is TGTGCCAGCAGCCAAGCAAGGGCCAACGTCCTGACTTTC.

The rearrangement links TRBV6-6 to TRBJ1-2; 8 bases match TRBD1. Looked up from germline, CDR1 is MNHNY and CDR2 is SVGAGI (reference sequence). With V trimmed by 7 bases and J by 5 bases, 6 bases remained unmatched. The CDR3 loop spans 13 amino acids. This CDR3 is CASTQGASYGYTF. For the CDR3, the DNA is TGTGCCAGCACCCAGGGGGCGAGTTATGGCTACACCTTC.

The CDR3 loop reads CASSVATPGKGNSPLHF. The CDR3 DNA sequence: TGTGCCAGCAGCGTAGCCACTCCCGGGAAGGGTAATTCACCCCTCCACTTT. The rearrangement uses TRBV9 and TRBJ1-6; D is unresolved. This CDR3 has 17 residues. Germline loops: CDR1 SGDLS, CDR2 YYNGEE. Trimming removed 0 bases at V and 6 bases at J, with 16 bases between.

V usage is TRBV28 and J usage is TRBJ1-6, with a possible D match to TRBD1 (5 bases). Trimming shortened V by 6 bases and J by 0 bases, and 9 bases separated the two germline ends. This CDR3 contains 15 residues. The germline CDR1 and CDR2 sequences are MDHEN and SYDVKM. CDR3 sequence (DNA): TGTGCCAGCAGAAGACAGAGCTCCTATAATTCACCCCTCCACTTT. Amino acids: CASRRQSSYNSPLHF.

The chain couples TRBV7-2 to TRBJ2-2; 7 bases are shared with TRBD2. Germline CDR1 and CDR2: SGHTA and FQGNSA. With 5 bases clipped from V and 0 bases from J, the junction kept 9 bases outside the gene matches. This CDR3 has 17 amino acids. This CDR3 reads CASSPDTLAANTGELFF. In nucleotides, the CDR3 is TGTGCCAGCAGCCCTGATACTCTAGCGGCGAACACCGGGGAGCTGTTTTTT.

The rearrangement links TRBV7-9 to TRBJ1-1; D may be TRBD1 (6 bases). Trimming removed 1 base at V and 5 bases at J, with 14 bases between. The CDR3 covers 15 residues. CDR1 SEHNR and CDR2 FQNEAQ come from the germline V gene (reference sequence). For the CDR3, the DNA is TGTGCCAGCAGCTTAGAAGGAGTAAGGGGGACTGAAGCTTTCTTT. Translating it yields CASSLEGVRGTEAFF.

This sequence joins TRBV7-8 and TRBJ2-5; a weak D match, TRBD1 (5 bases). The V gene lost 1 base and the J gene lost 5 bases, with 11 bases spanning the gap. The CDR3 consists of 14 residues. The germline V gene has CDR1 SGHVS and CDR2 FQNEAQ. CDR3 sequence: CASSLDSGQETQYF. The DNA of the CDR3 is TGTGCCAGCAGCTTAGATTCAGGGCAGGAGACCCAGTACTTC.

The V gene is TRBV10-1, the J gene TRBJ2-7; TRBD1 agrees at 7 bases. V lost 6 bases, J lost 5 bases, and 16 bases stayed unmatched. Germline CDR1 reads WNHNN; CDR2 reads SYGVQD (reference sequence). This CDR3 is built from 16 residues. The CDR3 coding sequence is TGCGCCAGCAGCGAGGATTTTACGGACAGGCCGGACGAGCAGTACTTC. Its protein is CASSEDFTDRPDEQYF.

The rearrangement links TRBV19 to TRBJ2-7; D ambiguous. From germline, CDR1 is LNHDA and CDR2 SQIVND (reference sequence). Trimming removed 3 bases at V and 2 bases at J, with 11 bases between. This CDR3 comprises 14 residues. CDR3 region: CASSISGGAYEQYF. DNA for the CDR3: TGTGCCAGTAGTATTTCCGGCGGAGCCTACGAGCAGTACTTC.

This clone was detected only a few times. The rearrangement uses TRBV12-1 and TRBJ1-2; the table calls TRBD1, which could not be checked here. TRBV12-1 is noted as a pseudogene. There are 16 residues in the CDR3. The CDR3 DNA sequence: TGTGCCAGCAGCTTATGGGACAGGGTCTTGGATTATGGCTACCCCTTC. This translates into CASSLWDRVLDYGYPF.

This chain joins TRBV28 and TRBJ2-5, with D maybe TRBD2 (6 bases). Germline CDR1 MDHEN, CDR2 SYDVKM. V lost 2 bases and J lost 5, with 12 bases in between. This CDR3 is built from 14 residues. The CDR3 protein is CASSLPRGRETQYF. As DNA, the CDR3 is TGTGCCAGCAGTTTACCGCGGGGCAGGGAGACCCAGTACTTC.

V and J are TRBV7-6 and TRBJ2-7; 9 positions agree with TRBD2. This CDR3 has 17 amino acids. V was pared by 5 bases and J by 2 bases, with 13 bases of the junction left unmatched. Germline V gives CDR1 SGHVS, CDR2 FNYEAQ. The CDR3: CASSLSKGGGGAYEQYF. The DNA for the CDR3 is TGTGCCAGCAGCCTCTCCAAAGGGGGCGGGGGGGCCTACGAGCAGTACTTC.

This chain connects TRBV6-5 to TRBJ2-3, with TRBD2 identical over 9 bases. The CDR3 covers 13 residues. Trimming took 5 bases from V and 14 from J; bases not matched to a gene: 11. Germline CDR1 MNHEY, CDR2 SVGAGI. The CDR3 sequence: CASSVAGGRGVYF. The CDR3 DNA is TGTGCCAGCAGTGTGGCGGGGGGGCGGGGTGTGTATTTT.

The chain couples TRBV4-1 to TRBJ1-1; D remains ambiguous. Deletions cut 0 bases from V and 5 bases from J, with 7 bases between. Germline-derived CDR1 and CDR2 are MGHRA and YSYEKL. The CDR3 covers 13 residues. CDR3 protein: CASSQETGTEAFF. CDR3 DNA: TGCGCCAGCAGCCAAGAAACGGGGACTGAAGCTTTCTTT.

This clone was picked up a small number of times. The chain couples TRBV19 to TRBJ1-2, with D hard to call. Germline-derived CDR1 and CDR2 are LNHDA and SQIVND (reference sequence). V was pared by 0 bases and J by 8 bases, with 16 bases between. This CDR3 is 15 amino acids long. Written as DNA, the CDR3 is TGTGCCAGTAGTATAGACTCCCGGGGAGGGATCGGCTACACCTTC. Its translation: CASSIDSRGGIGYTF.

The chain links TRBV18 to TRBJ2-7; D call uncertain. Germline lookup yields CDR1 KGHSH and CDR2 LQKENI. The CDR3 covers 13 residues. V was cut by 1 base and J by 9 bases, with 13 bases left in between. Here the CDR3 reads CASSPQSHGGQYF. CDR3 nucleotides: TGTGCCAGCTCACCACAAAGTCACGGCGGGCAGTACTTC.

This clone has just a few counts. The chain combines TRBV5-1 with TRBJ2-3, with no clear D. Germline loops: CDR1 SGHRS, CDR2 YFSETQ. V was trimmed by 3 bases and J by 2 bases, leaving 4 bases between them. CDR3 length: 12 amino acids. The CDR3 region has the DNA TGCGCCAGCAGCTCCTACACAGATACGCAGTATTTT. Translated: CASSSYTDTQYF.

This sequence joins TRBV19 and TRBJ1-5; 7 bases match TRBD1. With V trimmed by 6 bases and J by 7 bases, 9 bases remained unmatched. The CDR3 has 14 amino acids. Germline-derived CDR1 and CDR2 are LNHDA and SQIVND (reference sequence). CDR3 residues: CASSVTGSEQPQHF. CDR3 in DNA: TGTGCCAGTAGCGTGACAGGGTCGGAACAGCCCCAGCATTTT.

The rearrangement links TRBV28 to TRBJ1-6; 11 bases are shared with TRBD1. Germline CDR1 and CDR2: MDHEN and SYDVKM. The CDR3 contains 19 residues. V lost 1 base, J lost 1 base, and 6 bases stayed unmatched. CDR3 residues: CASSLSGTGGLSYNSPLHF. The CDR3, as DNA: TGTGCCAGCAGTTTATCGGGGACAGGGGGTTTATCCTATAATTCACCCCTCCACTTT.